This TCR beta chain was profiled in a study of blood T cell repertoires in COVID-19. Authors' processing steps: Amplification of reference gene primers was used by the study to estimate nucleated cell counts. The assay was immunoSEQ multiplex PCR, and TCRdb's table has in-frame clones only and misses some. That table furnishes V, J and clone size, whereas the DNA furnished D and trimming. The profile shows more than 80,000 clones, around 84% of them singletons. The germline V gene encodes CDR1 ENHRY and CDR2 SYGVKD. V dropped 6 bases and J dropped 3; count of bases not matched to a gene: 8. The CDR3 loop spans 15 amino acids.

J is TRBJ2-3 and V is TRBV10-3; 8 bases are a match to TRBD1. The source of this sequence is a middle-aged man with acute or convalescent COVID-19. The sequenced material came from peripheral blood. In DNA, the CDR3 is TGTGCCATCAGCGAGACAGGGGTTAAAACAGATACGCAGTATTTT. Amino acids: CAISETGVKTDTQYF.